This T cell receptor beta chain was captured by sequencing in a study of identical twins. TCRdb independently ran MiXCR on the 5' RACE reads; one entry per CDR3 protein. The sample yields approximately 240,000 distinct CDR3 sequences, over 11% seen once. Germline V gene lookup returns CDR1 DFQATT and CDR2 SNEGSKA (reference sequence). The CDR3 length is 14 residues. V lost 6 bases, J lost 6 bases, and 5 bases stayed unmatched. This chain uses TRBV20-1 with TRBJ2-1, with 13 nucleotides matching TRBD2. Material for sequencing was memory (CD45RO+) T cells sorted from blood. The TCR originated in a woman aged 18-29 years in good health. The chain's CDR3 is CSALTSGRPNEQFF. DNA of the CDR3: TGCAGTGCATTGACTAGCGGGAGGCCCAATGAGCAGTTCTTC.